The text below deals with one T cell receptor (beta chain). Method: immunoSEQ multiplex PCR; TCRdb's copy keeps in-frame clones and lacks some. The sample lists around 84,000 clones, about 88% seen once, with approximately 8% in the top ten. The entry originates in a study of blood T cell repertoires in COVID-19. This CDR3 is 14 amino acids long. J was trimmed by 5 bases and V by 5 bases; bases with no gene match: 6. From germline, CDR1 is LNHDA and CDR2 SQIVND (reference sequence). The sample consisted of peripheral blood. The chain combines TRBV19 with TRBJ1-1; 9 bases match TRBD1. This clonotype was obtained from a man older than 75 with active or convalescent COVID-19. In DNA form, the CDR3 reads TGTGCCAGTAGTCCCGACAGGGGGAGAACTGAAGCTTTCTTT. Translating gives CASSPDRGRTEAFF. Complete variable domain (other parts from reference TRBV19 and TRBJ1-1): DGGITQSPKYLFRKEGQNVTLSCEQNLNHDAMYWYRQDPGQGLRLIYYSQIVNDFQKGDIAEGYSVSREKKESFPLTVTSAQKNPTAFYLCASSPDRGRTEAFFGQGTRLTVV.